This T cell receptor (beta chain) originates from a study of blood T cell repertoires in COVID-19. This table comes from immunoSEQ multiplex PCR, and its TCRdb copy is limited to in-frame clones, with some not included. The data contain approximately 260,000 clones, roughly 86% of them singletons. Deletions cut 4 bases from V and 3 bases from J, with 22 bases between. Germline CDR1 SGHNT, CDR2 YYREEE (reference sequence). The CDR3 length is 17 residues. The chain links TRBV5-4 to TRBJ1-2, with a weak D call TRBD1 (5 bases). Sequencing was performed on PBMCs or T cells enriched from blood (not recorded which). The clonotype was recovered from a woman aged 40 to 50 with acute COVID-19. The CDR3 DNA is TGTGCCAGCAGCACCGGAGGAGGGGCTGTATTCGACTATGGCTACACCTTC. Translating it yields CASSTGGGAVFDYGYTF.